Sequencing of this T cell receptor (beta chain) was carried out in a study of shared clonotypes between healthy human individuals. As for the study in general: Researchers assigned three CD4 naive, three CD4 memory, two CD8 naive and one CD8 memory plate to each donor.

V lost 2 bases to trimming and J lost 1 base, with 18 bases between them. There are 17 residues in the CDR3. The germline CDR1 and CDR2 sequences are SGHTA and FQGNSA. Sequencing was performed with immunoSEQ multiplex PCR; in TCRdb, only in-frame clones are kept and a portion is missing. Counted here are roughly 1.5 million clones, 98% occurring once; the ten biggest clones make up approximately 0.45%. The receptor was derived from a man aged 25-45 years in good health. The sample comprised naive CD4+ T cells sorted from blood. Subset defined: CD45RA+ positively selected. The chain has TRBV7-2 and TRBJ2-7; D possibly corresponds to TRBD2 (5 bases). The CDR3 sequence is CASSLRASRVSSYEQYF. In nucleotides, the CDR3 is TGTGCCAGCAGCTTAAGGGCCTCGCGGGTTTCATCCTACGAGCAGTACTTC. The whole variable domain, remainder taken from reference TRBV7-2 and TRBJ2-7, is GAGVSQSPSNKVTEKGKDVELRCDPISGHTALYWYRQSLGQGLEFLIYFQGNSAPDKSGLPSDRFSAERTGGSVSTLTIQRTQQEDSAVYLCASSLRASRVSSYEQYFGPGTRLTVT.